This T cell receptor (beta chain) derives from a study of blood T cell repertoires in COVID-19. Germline assignment: CDR1 SGHAT and CDR2 FQNNGV. Trimming cost V 0 bases and J 4 bases, with 11 bases left between them. CDR3 length: 15 residues. Clones were sequenced by immunoSEQ multiplex PCR, and TCRdb holds only the in-frame ones, with some missing. The profile shows about 260,000 clones, 80% to 90% of them singletons. Only one count was recorded for this clone. The study recruited people aged roughly 18 to 100 years across about 25 US areas. Cohorts were determined from participant-reported clinical history.

The specimen was PBMCs or T cells enriched from blood (not recorded which). This clonotype was obtained from a woman aged 18 to 35 who had recovered from COVID-19. This chain joins TRBV11-2 and TRBJ2-3; possible D gene TRBD2, 5 bases. The CDR3 region is CASSLDRTRPDTQYF. DNA of the CDR3: TGTGCCAGCAGCTTAGATCGGACTCGCCCAGATACGCAGTATTTT.